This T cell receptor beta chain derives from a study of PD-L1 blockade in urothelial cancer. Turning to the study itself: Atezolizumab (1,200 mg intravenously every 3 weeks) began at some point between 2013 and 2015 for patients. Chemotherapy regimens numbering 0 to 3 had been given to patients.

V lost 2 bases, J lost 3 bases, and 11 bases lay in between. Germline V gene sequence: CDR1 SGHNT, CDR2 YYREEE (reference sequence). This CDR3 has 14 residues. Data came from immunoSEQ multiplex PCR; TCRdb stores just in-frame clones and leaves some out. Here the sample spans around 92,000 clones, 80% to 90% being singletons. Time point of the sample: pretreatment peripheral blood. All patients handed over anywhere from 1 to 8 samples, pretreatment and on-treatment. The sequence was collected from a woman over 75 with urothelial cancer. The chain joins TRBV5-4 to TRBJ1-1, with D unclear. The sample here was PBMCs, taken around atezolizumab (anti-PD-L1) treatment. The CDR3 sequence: CASSFRRAHTEAFF. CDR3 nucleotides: TGTGCCAGCAGCTTTCGGCGGGCCCACACTGAAGCTTTCTTT.